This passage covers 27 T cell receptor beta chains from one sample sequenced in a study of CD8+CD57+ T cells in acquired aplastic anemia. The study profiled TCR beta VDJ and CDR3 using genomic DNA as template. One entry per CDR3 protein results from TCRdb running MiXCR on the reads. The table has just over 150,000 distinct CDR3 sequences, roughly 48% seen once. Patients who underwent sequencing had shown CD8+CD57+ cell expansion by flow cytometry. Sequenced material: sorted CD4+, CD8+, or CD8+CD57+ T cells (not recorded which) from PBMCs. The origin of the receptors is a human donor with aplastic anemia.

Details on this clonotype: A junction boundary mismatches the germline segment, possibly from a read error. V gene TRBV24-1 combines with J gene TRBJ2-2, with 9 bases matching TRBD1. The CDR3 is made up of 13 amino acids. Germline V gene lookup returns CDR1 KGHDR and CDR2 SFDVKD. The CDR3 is CASSYMGQGAAFF. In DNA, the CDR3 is TGTGCCAGCAGTTATATGGGACAGGGAGCGGCTTTTTTT.

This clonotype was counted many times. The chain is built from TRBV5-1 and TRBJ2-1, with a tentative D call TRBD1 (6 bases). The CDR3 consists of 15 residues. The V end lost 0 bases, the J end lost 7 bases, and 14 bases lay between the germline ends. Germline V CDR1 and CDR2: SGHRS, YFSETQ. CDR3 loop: CASSLVVGGGNEQFF. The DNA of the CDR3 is TGCGCCAGCAGCTTGGTCGTTGGGGGCGGAAATGAGCAGTTCTTC.

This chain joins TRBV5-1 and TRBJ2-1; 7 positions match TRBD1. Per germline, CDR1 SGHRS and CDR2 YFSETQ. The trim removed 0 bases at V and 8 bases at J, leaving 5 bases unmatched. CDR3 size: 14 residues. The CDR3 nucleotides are TGCGCCAGCAGCTTGGCCCTGACAGGGCATGAGCAGTTCTTC. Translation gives CASSLALTGHEQFF. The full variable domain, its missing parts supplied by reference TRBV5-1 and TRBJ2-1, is KAGVTQTPRYLIKTRGQQVTLSCSPISGHRSVSWYQQTPGQGLQFLFEYFSETQRNKGNFPGRFSGRQFSNSRSEMNVSTLELGDSALYLCASSLALTGHEQFFGPGTRLTVL.

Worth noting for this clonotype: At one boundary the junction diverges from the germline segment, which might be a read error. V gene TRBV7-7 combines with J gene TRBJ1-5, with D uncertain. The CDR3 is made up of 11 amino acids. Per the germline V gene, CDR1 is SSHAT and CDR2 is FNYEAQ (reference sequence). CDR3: CASSLIPPQHF. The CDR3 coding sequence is TGTGCTAGCAGCCTAATACCGCCCCAGCATTTT.

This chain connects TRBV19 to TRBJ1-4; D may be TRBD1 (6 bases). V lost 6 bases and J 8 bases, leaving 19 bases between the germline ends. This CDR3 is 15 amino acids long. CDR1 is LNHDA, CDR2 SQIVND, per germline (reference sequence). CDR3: CASSASTGMGEKLFF. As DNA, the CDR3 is TGTGCCAGTAGCGCGAGCACAGGGATGGGGGAAAAACTGTTTTTT. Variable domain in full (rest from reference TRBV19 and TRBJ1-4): DGGITQSPKYLFRKEGQNVTLSCEQNLNHDAMYWYRQDPGQGLRLIYYSQIVNDFQKGDIAEGYSVSREKKESFPLTVTSAQKNPTAFYLCASSASTGMGEKLFFGSGTQLSVL.

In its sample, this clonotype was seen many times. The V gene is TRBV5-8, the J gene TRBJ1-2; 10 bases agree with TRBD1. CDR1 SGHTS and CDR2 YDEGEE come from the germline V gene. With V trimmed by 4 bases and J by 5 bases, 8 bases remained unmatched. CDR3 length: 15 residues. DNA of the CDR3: TGTGCCAGCAGCGCGGGGACAGGGGCCCTTTATGGCTACACCTTC. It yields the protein CASSAGTGALYGYTF.

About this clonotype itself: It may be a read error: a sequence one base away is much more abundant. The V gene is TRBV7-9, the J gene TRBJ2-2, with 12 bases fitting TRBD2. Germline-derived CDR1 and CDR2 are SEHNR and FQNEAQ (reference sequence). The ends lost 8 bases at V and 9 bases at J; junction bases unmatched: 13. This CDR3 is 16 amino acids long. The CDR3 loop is CASSWTSGKRTRELFF. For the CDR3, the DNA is TGTGCCAGCTCCTGGACTAGCGGGAAACGGACCAGGGAGCTGTTTTTT.

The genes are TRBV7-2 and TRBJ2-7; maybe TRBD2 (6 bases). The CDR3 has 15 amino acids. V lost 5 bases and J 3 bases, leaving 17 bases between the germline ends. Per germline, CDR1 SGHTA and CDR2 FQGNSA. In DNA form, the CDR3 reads TGTGCCAGCAGCCTTCACGTGGGGGGAGGCTACGAGCAGTACTTC. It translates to CASSLHVGGGYEQYF.

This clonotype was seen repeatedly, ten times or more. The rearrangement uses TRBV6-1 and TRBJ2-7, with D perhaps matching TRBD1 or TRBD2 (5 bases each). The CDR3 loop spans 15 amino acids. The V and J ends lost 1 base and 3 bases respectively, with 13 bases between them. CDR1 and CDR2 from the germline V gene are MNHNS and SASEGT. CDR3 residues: CASSEGLVGVYEQYF. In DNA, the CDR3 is TGTGCCAGCAGTGAAGGCTTGGTGGGGGTCTACGAGCAGTACTTC.

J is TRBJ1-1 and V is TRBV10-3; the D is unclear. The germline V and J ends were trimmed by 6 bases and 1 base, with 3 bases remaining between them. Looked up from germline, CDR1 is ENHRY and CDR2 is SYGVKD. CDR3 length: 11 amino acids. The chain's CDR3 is CAIRGNTEAFF. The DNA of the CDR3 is TGTGCCATCAGGGGGAACACTGAAGCTTTCTTT.

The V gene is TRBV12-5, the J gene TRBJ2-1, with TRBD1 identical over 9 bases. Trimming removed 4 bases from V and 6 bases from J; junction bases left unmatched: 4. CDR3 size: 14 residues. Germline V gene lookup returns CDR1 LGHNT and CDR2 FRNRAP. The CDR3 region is CASGWGQGVNEQFF. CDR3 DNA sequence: TGTGCTAGTGGTTGGGGACAGGGAGTCAATGAGCAGTTCTTC.

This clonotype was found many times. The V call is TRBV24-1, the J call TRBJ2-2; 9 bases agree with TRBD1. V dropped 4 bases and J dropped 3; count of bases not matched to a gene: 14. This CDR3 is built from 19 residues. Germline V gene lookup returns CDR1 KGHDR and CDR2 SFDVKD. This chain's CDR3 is CATSDRTGDGKGDTGELFF. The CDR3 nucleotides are TGTGCCACCAGTGACCGGACAGGGGACGGGAAAGGAGACACCGGGGAGCTGTTTTTT.

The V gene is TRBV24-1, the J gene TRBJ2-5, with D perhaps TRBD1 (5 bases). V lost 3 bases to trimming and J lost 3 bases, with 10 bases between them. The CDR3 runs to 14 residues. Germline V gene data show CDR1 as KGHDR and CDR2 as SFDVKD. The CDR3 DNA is TGTGCCACCAGTGATAAACAGGTTGAAGAGACCCAGTACTTC. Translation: CATSDKQVEETQYF.

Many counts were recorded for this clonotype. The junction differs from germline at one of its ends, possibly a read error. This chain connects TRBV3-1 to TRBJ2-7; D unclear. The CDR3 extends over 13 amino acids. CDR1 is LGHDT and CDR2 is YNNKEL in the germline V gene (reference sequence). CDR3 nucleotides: TGTGCCAGCAGCCACCCCCCCTCCGACGAGCAGTACTTC. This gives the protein CASSHPPSDEQYF.

In nucleotides, the CDR3 is TGCAGTGCTAGTTGGGGGAACTCCTACGAGCAGTACTTC. Its translation: CSASWGNSYEQYF. The V call is TRBV20-1, the J call TRBJ2-7; D tentatively fits TRBD1 or TRBD2 (5 bases each). The CDR3 totals 13 residues. Trimming stripped 3 bases from V and 0 bases from J, with 9 bases between. Looked up from germline, CDR1 is DFQATT and CDR2 is SNEGSKA (reference sequence).

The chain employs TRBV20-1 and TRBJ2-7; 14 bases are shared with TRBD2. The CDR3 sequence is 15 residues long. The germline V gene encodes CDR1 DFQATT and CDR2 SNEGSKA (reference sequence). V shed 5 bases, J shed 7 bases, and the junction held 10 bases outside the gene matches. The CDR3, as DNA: TGCAGTGCTTCGACTAGCGGGGGGGCCGTTGGTGAGCAGTACTTC. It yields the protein CSASTSGGAVGEQYF.

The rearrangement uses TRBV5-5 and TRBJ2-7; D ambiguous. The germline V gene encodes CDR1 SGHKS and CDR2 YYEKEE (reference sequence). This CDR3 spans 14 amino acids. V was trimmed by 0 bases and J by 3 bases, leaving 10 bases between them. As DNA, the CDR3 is TGTGCCAGCAGCTTGGATGCTGGCGTCTACGAGCAGTACTTC. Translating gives CASSLDAGVYEQYF.

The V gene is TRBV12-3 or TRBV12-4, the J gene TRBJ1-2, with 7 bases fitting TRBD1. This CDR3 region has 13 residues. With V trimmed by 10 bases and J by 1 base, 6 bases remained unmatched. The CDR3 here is CATRDSSNYGYTF. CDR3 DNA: TGTGCCACCCGGGACAGCAGTAACTATGGCTACACCTTC.

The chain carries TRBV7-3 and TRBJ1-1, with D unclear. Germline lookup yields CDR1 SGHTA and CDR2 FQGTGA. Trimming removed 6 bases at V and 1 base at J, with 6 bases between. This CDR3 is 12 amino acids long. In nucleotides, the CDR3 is TGTGCCAGCAGTACGAGGAACACTGAAGCTTTCTTT. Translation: CASSTRNTEAFF.

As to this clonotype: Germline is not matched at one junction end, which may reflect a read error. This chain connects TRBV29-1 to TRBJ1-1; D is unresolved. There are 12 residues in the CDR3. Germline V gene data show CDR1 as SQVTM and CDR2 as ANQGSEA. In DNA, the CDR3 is TGCGGCGTTTTATCAGTGGACACTGAAGCTTTCTTT. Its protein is CGVLSVDTEAFF.

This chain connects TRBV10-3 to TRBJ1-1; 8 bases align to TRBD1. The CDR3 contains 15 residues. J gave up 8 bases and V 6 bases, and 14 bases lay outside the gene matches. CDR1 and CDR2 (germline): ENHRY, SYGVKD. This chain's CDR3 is CAIRPQVRTGREAFF. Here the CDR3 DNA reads TGTGCCATCAGGCCGCAGGTCAGGACAGGGCGCGAAGCTTTCTTT.

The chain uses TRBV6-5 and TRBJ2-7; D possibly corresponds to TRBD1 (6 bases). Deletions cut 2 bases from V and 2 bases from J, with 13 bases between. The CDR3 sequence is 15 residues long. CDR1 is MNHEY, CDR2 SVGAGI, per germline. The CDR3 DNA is TGTGCCAGCAGTTACCAACAGGGAAAAGCCTACGAGCAGTACTTC. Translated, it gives CASSYQQGKAYEQYF.

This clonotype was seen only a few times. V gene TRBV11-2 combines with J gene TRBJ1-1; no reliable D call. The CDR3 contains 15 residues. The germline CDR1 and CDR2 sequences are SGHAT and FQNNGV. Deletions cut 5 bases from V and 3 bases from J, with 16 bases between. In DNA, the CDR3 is TGTGCCAGCAGCCAAGGTTGGAGTCGCCACACTGAAGCTTTCTTT. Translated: CASSQGWSRHTEAFF.

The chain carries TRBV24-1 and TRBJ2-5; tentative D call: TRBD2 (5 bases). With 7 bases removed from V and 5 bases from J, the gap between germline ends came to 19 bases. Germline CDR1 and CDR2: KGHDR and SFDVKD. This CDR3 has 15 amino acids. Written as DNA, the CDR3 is TGTGCCACCAGCCAAGCGGAGAACACCGGGGAGACCCAGTACTTC. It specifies CATSQAENTGETQYF.

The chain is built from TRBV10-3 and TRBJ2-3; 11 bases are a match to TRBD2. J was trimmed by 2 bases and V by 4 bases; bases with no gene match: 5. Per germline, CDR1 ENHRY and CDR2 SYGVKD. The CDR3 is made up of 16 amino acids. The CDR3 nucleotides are TGTGCCATCAGTGGTTTGGGACTAGCGGTCACAGATACGCAGTATTTT. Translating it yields CAISGLGLAVTDTQYF.

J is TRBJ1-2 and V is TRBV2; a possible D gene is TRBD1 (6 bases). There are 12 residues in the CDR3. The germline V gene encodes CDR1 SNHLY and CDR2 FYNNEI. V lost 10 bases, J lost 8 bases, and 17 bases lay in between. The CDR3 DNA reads TGTGCCATATTAGAGGACAGATTGGGCTACACCTTC. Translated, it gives CAILEDRLGYTF.

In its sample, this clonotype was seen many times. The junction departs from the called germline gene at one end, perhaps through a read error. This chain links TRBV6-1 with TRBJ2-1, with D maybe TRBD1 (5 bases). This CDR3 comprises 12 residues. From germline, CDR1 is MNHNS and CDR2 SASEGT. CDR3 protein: CASSPPDKEQFF. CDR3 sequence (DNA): TGTGCCAGCAGCCCCCCGGACAAGGAGCAGTTCTTC.